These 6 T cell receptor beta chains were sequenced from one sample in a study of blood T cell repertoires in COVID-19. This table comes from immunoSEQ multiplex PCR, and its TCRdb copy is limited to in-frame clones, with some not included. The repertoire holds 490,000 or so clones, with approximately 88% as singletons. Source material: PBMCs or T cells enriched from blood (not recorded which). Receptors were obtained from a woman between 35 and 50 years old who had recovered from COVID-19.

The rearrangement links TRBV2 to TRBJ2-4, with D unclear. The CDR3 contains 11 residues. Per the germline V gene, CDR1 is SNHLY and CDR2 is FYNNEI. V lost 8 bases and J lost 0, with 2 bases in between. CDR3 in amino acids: CASLAKNIQYF. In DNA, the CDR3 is TGTGCCAGCCTAGCCAAAAACATTCAGTACTTC.

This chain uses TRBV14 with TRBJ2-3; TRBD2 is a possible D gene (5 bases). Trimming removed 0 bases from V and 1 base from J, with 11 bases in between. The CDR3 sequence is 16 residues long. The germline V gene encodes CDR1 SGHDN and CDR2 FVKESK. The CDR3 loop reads CASSQDPSGRTDTQYF. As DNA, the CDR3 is TGTGCCAGCAGCCAAGATCCGAGCGGTCGCACAGATACGCAGTATTTT.

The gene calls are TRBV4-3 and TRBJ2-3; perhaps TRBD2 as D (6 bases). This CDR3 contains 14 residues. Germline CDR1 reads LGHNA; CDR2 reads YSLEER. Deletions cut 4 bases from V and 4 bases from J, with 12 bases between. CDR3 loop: CASSRQEGSDTQYF. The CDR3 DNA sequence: TGCGCCAGCAGCCGTCAGGAGGGTTCAGATACGCAGTATTTT.

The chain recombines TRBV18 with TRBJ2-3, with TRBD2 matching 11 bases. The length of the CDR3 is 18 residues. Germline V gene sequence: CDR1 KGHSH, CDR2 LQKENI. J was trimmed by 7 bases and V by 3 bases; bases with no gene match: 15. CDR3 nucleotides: TGTGCCAGCTCACCGGGGACTAGCGGAGGGGATGTTAGGAATACGCAGTATTTT. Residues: CASSPGTSGGDVRNTQYF.

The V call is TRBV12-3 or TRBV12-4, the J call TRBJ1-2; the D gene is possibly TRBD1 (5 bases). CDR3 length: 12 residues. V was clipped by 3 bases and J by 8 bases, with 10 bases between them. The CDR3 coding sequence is TGTGCCAGCAGTTTCCAGGGTGTGGGCTACACCTTC. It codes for CASSFQGVGYTF.

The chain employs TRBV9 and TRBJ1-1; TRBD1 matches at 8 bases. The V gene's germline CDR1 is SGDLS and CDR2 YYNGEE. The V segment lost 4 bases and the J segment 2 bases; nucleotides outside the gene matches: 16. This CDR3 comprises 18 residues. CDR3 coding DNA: TGTGCCAGCAGCCCAGGCCAGGGGGCAATTTCGGTTAACACTGAAGCTTTCTTT. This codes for CASSPGQGAISVNTEAFF.